The 5 T cell receptor beta chains below were found in one sample sequenced in a study of cytomegalovirus exposure and HLA in healthy donors. Both 60 Vbeta primers and 13 Jbeta primers went into the PCR. Repertoires were generated with immunoSEQ multiplex PCR, while TCRdb's copy carries only in-frame clones and drops some. Found here are about 130,000 clones, approximately 85% of them singletons; the top ten hold 8.1%. What was sequenced was PBMCs. The receptors here all came from a woman aged 50 to 65 in good health and CMV-seropositive.

This chain connects TRBV9 to TRBJ2-1, with a weak D call TRBD2 (6 bases). The CDR3 contains 17 residues. Germline lookup yields CDR1 SGDLS and CDR2 YYNGEE. Trimming removed 4 bases from V and 0 bases from J, with 17 bases in between. CDR3 loop: CASSTSWGPSSYNEQFF. The CDR3 DNA follows: TGTGCCAGCAGCACTAGCTGGGGACCGAGCTCCTACAATGAGCAGTTCTTC.

V gene TRBV18 combines with J gene TRBJ2-1; 8 bases match TRBD2. The CDR3 covers 14 residues. Germline assignment: CDR1 KGHSH and CDR2 LQKENI. Unmatched junction bases numbered 3, after V lost 2 bases and J lost 6 bases. CDR3: CASSPGRGANEQFF. CDR3 sequence (DNA): TGTGCCAGCTCACCAGGGCGGGGGGCCAATGAGCAGTTCTTC.

The chain uses TRBV5-1 and TRBJ2-5, with 9 bases that match TRBD1. J lost 5 bases, V lost 3 bases, and 11 bases had no gene match. Germline lookup yields CDR1 SGHRS and CDR2 YFSETQ. The CDR3 has 16 residues. The CDR3 protein is CASSSGTGSSFETQYF. CDR3 coding DNA: TGCGCCAGCAGCTCCGGGACAGGGTCCAGTTTTGAGACCCAGTACTTC.

The chain combines TRBV6-1 with TRBJ2-7, with 7 bases lining up with TRBD1. Trimming cost V 2 bases and J 3 bases; bases outside gene matches: 10. Germline V lookup: CDR1 MNHNS, CDR2 SASEGT. The CDR3 extends over 16 amino acids. The CDR3 DNA reads as TGTGCCAGCAGTGAATGGATAACAGGGGCAGACTACGAGCAGTACTTC. It specifies CASSEWITGADYEQYF.

The V call is TRBV12-2, the J call TRBJ2-5; TRBD2, as called in the table, went unchecked against the DNA. TRBV12-2 is listed as a pseudogene. CDR3 length: 18 residues. The CDR3 DNA is TGTGCAAGTCGTTCGCTATCCCTGACTAGCGTGTACCAAGAGACCCAGTACTTC. This translates into CASRSLSLTSVYQETQYF.